Each of the 28 T cell receptor beta chains below was sequenced from the same sample in a study of CD8+ T cells in alopecia areata. TCR sequencing used cDNA made by reverse transcription of extracted RNA. The protocol was immunoSEQ multiplex PCR, while the TCRdb copy is restricted to in-frame clones and leaves out a portion. Here the sample spans over 150,000 clones, roughly 50% being singletons. Material for sequencing was CD8+ T cells sorted from blood. These receptors all come from a human donor in good health.

This clone was detected only a few times. The V and J genes are TRBV18 and TRBJ1-1; D may be TRBD1 (5 bases). In germline, CDR1 is KGHSH, CDR2 LQKENI. V was clipped by 6 bases and J by 5 bases, with 19 bases between them. The CDR3 consists of 15 residues. The chain's CDR3 is CASSLVEGSPTEAFF. The CDR3 nucleotides read TGTGCCAGCTCCCTCGTGGAGGGGTCCCCGACTGAAGCTTTCTTT. Full variable domain (outside the CDR3, taken from reference TRBV18 and TRBJ1-1): NAGVMQNPRHLVRRRGQEARLRCSPMKGHSHVYWYRQLPEEGLKFMVYLQKENIIDESGMPKERFSAEFPKEGPSILRIQQVVRGDSAAYFCASSLVEGSPTEAFFGQGTRLTVV.

The J gene is TRBJ1-1, the V gene TRBV2, with D unclear. Trimming removed 3 bases at V and 8 bases at J, with 13 bases between. The CDR3 spans 13 residues. Germline CDR1 and CDR2: SNHLY and FYNNEI. CDR3 nucleotides: TGTGCCAGCAGTGAGTGGGCCAGGCAGGAAGCTTTCTTT. Protein product: CASSEWARQEAFF.

This chain uses TRBV27 with TRBJ1-6; TRBD1 might be the D (6 bases). Looked up from germline, CDR1 is MNHEY and CDR2 is SMNVEV (reference sequence). V was trimmed by 0 bases and J by 6 bases, leaving 9 bases between them. This CDR3 is built from 15 residues. The CDR3 region has the DNA TGTGCCAGCAGTTTATCTTTCAGGGGTAATTCACCCCTCCACTTT. Translation gives CASSLSFRGNSPLHF.

This chain's CDR3 is CASSQDRVGGGDGYTF. Written as DNA, the CDR3 is TGTGCCAGCAGCCAAGATCGAGTAGGGGGCGGGGATGGCTACACCTTC. V and J are TRBV14 and TRBJ1-2; 7 bases align to TRBD1. The V gene end was trimmed by 0 bases and the J gene end by 6 bases; junction bases not matched to a gene: 10. Germline CDR1 is SGHDN and CDR2 is FVKESK. This CDR3 contains 16 residues.

The chain employs TRBV4-1 and TRBJ1-2; tentative D call: TRBD1 (6 bases). The V gene's germline CDR1 is MGHRA and CDR2 YSYEKL. The CDR3 sequence is 14 residues long. V was shortened by 0 bases and J by 8 bases, with 13 bases between the two germline ends. CDR3 DNA: TGCGCCAGCAGCCAAGATGGCGGGGGCTTGGGCTACACCTTC. Translated, it gives CASSQDGGGLGYTF.

The chain recombines TRBV5-1 with TRBJ1-1; D possibly corresponds to TRBD1 (5 bases). The CDR3 runs 14 residues. CDR1 and CDR2 from the germline V gene are SGHRS and YFSETQ. The V end was cut by 2 bases, the J end by 5 bases, with 13 bases between. For the CDR3, the DNA is TGCGCCAGCAGCTTAACCCGCGGGGGGACTGAAGCTTTCTTT. This gives the protein CASSLTRGGTEAFF. The full variable domain, rest sourced from reference TRBV5-1 and TRBJ1-1, is KAGVTQTPRYLIKTRGQQVTLSCSPISGHRSVSWYQQTPGQGLQFLFEYFSETQRNKGNFPGRFSGRQFSNSRSEMNVSTLELGDSALYLCASSLTRGGTEAFFGQGTRLTVV.

This rearrangement joins TRBV11-2 to TRBJ1-2, with D perhaps matching TRBD1 (5 bases). V was shortened by 0 bases and J by 8 bases, with 10 bases between the two germline ends. There are 13 residues in the CDR3. The germline CDR1 and CDR2 sequences are SGHAT and FQNNGV. The CDR3 protein is CASSLDPTGGYTF. CDR3 bases: TGTGCCAGCAGCTTAGATCCTACAGGAGGCTACACCTTC.

The chain recombines TRBV30 with TRBJ2-7, with 8 bases matching TRBD1. Germline V gene data show CDR1 as GTSNPN and CDR2 as SVGIG (reference sequence). Trimming removed 2 bases from V and 0 bases from J; junction bases left unmatched: 6. CDR3 length equals 15 residues. The CDR3 reads CAWSLGTGLSYEQYF. Here the CDR3 DNA reads TGTGCCTGGAGTCTCGGGACAGGCCTCTCCTACGAGCAGTACTTC. Variable domain in full (rest from reference TRBV30 and TRBJ2-7): SQTIHQWPATLVQPVGSPLSLECTVEGTSNPNLYWYRQAAGRGLQLLFYSVGIGQISSEVPQNLSASRPQDRQFILSSKKLLLSDSGFYLCAWSLGTGLSYEQYFGPGTRLTVT.

This clone appeared a few times. The J gene is TRBJ1-1, the V gene TRBV4-1; D call uncertain. The CDR3 runs to 15 residues. V was pared by 1 base and J by 6 bases, with 15 bases between. CDR1 MGHRA and CDR2 YSYEKL come from the germline V gene. The CDR3 nucleotides read TGCGCCAGCAGCCAAGGTCCGAGCGGGAGGGCTGAAGCTTTCTTT. It yields the protein CASSQGPSGRAEAFF.

The chain combines TRBV6-5 with TRBJ1-1; TRBD1 matches 9 bases. The trim removed 3 bases at V and 1 base at J, leaving 6 bases unmatched. The germline gives CDR1 MNHEY, CDR2 SVGAGI. The CDR3 covers 16 residues. CDR3 sequence: CASSYPTDRGNTEAFF. The CDR3 DNA follows: TGTGCCAGCAGTTATCCGACGGACAGGGGGAACACTGAAGCTTTCTTT.

This clone was seen once. This rearrangement joins TRBV19 to TRBJ2-7; 7 positions agree with TRBD1. V trimming: 10 bases; J trimming: 6 bases; junction bases outside the gene matches: 6. Germline CDR1 is LNHDA and CDR2 is SQIVND (reference sequence). CDR3 size: 11 residues. CDR3 nucleotides: TGTGCCACCTCGACAGGGTCCGAGCAGTACTTC. Translation gives CATSTGSEQYF.

The chain combines TRBV7-2 with TRBJ1-5; a possible D gene is TRBD1 (5 bases). Trimming left V 8 bases short and J 4 bases short, with 9 bases between. Per germline, CDR1 SGHTA and CDR2 FQGNSA. The CDR3 is 12 residues long. The CDR3 DNA sequence: TGTGCCAGCGTAGCAGGGAATCAGCCCCAGCATTTT. The encoded protein is CASVAGNQPQHF.

The chain couples TRBV19 to TRBJ2-1, with a weak D call TRBD2 (5 bases). The CDR3 has 13 residues. V lost 7 bases to trimming and J lost 7 bases, with 14 bases between them. CDR1 is LNHDA and CDR2 is SQIVND in the germline V gene (reference sequence). CDR3 sequence (DNA): TGTGCCAGTACCTACTACCCGGGGAATGAGCAGTTCTTC. It yields the protein CASTYYPGNEQFF.

Only a few counts were recorded for this clone. The gene calls are TRBV27 and TRBJ1-2; TRBD1 matches 10 bases. The CDR3 is made up of 15 amino acids. Looked up from germline, CDR1 is MNHEY and CDR2 is SMNVEV (reference sequence). The junction had 6 bases not matched to a gene; V was cut back by 3 bases and J by 5 bases. CDR3 amino acids: CASSFGQGEGYGYTF. The CDR3 bases are TGTGCCAGCAGTTTTGGACAGGGGGAAGGGTATGGCTACACCTTC.

The chain joins TRBV7-9 to TRBJ2-5; no reliable D call. Germline CDR1 is SEHNR and CDR2 is FQNEAQ (reference sequence). The length of the CDR3 is 14 residues. Trimming pared 1 base from V and 1 base from J, leaving 7 bases between. DNA of the CDR3: TGTGCCAGCAGCTTAGACGGCAGCCAAGAGACCCAGTACTTC. As protein: CASSLDGSQETQYF.

Turning to this clone: Other DNA sequences in this specimen translate into the identical CDR3. The chain has TRBV5-6 and TRBJ2-5, with D hard to call. Per germline, CDR1 SGHDT and CDR2 YYEEEE. V dropped 2 bases and J dropped 5 bases, with 4 bases sitting between them. The CDR3 spans 11 residues. In DNA, the CDR3 is TGTGCCAGCAGCTTTTCCGAGACCCAGTACTTC. Its protein product is CASSFSETQYF.

This clone has just a few counts. The chain carries TRBV7-9 and TRBJ2-1; tentatively, D is TRBD1 or TRBD2 (6 bases each). Trimming cost V 3 bases and J 7 bases, with 10 bases left between them. Germline lookup yields CDR1 SEHNR and CDR2 FQNEAQ (reference sequence). The CDR3 spans 13 residues. The CDR3 bases are TGTGCCAGCAGCTTCGGGGGCGGGAATGAGCAGTTCTTC. This encodes CASSFGGGNEQFF.

This clone was observed a few times. The rearrangement joins TRBV6-5 to TRBJ2-2, with 7 bases that match TRBD1. CDR1 and CDR2 (germline): MNHEY, SVGAGI. V trimming: 6 bases; J trimming: 3 bases; junction bases outside the gene matches: 4. The CDR3 is made up of 14 amino acids. The CDR3 reads CASRPGQDTGELFF. The CDR3 bases are TGTGCCAGCAGACCAGGACAGGACACCGGGGAGCTGTTTTTT.

The rearrangement links TRBV6-6 to TRBJ2-5; 7 positions match TRBD1. Losses at the gene ends were 6 bases for V and 4 bases for J; bases not matched to a gene: 8. This CDR3 has 14 amino acids. Germline values: CDR1 MNHNY, CDR2 SVGAGI (reference sequence). The CDR3 bases are TGTGCCAGCAGCCTTAACAGGGGCGGAGAGACCCAGTACTTC. This sequence encodes CASSLNRGGETQYF.

Regarding this clone: It is likely a read error: a sequence one base away is far more abundant. V gene TRBV5-1 combines with J gene TRBJ1-2, with D possibly matching TRBD1 (5 bases). Trimming cost V 0 bases and J 6 bases, with 12 bases left between them. This CDR3 region has 14 residues. CDR1 SGHRS and CDR2 YFSETQ come from the germline V gene. CDR3 region: CASSLGGLRDGYTF. In DNA, the CDR3 is TGCGCCAGCAGCTTGGGGGGGTTACGCGATGGCTACACCTTC.

This clone was observed a few times. The V gene is TRBV11-2, the J gene TRBJ1-5; no clear D. The length of the CDR3 is 13 residues. V dropped 4 bases and J dropped 7 bases, with 11 bases sitting between them. The germline gives CDR1 SGHAT, CDR2 FQNNGV. CDR3 amino acids: CASSSTDSQPQHF. The CDR3 DNA follows: TGTGCCAGCAGCTCAACAGATTCGCAGCCCCAGCATTTT.

The chain employs TRBV5-1 and TRBJ1-1; D might be TRBD1 (5 bases). The CDR3 contains 14 residues. The V end lost 0 bases, the J end lost 5 bases, and 11 bases lay between the germline ends. Germline CDR1 SGHRS, CDR2 YFSETQ. CDR3 sequence: CASSLAPGLTEAFF. The CDR3 nucleotides are TGCGCCAGCAGCTTGGCCCCGGGGCTAACTGAAGCTTTCTTT. Using reference TRBV5-1 and TRBJ1-1 for the parts outside the CDR3, the full variable domain is KAGVTQTPRYLIKTRGQQVTLSCSPISGHRSVSWYQQTPGQGLQFLFEYFSETQRNKGNFPGRFSGRQFSNSRSEMNVSTLELGDSALYLCASSLAPGLTEAFFGQGTRLTVV.

Details on this clone: The same CDR3 is also encoded by other DNA sequences in this sample. V usage is TRBV7-9 and J usage is TRBJ1-2; no definite D call. The germline CDR1 and CDR2 sequences are SEHNR and FQNEAQ (reference sequence). The CDR3 sequence is 13 residues long. V lost 3 bases, J lost 3 bases, and 8 bases lay in between. The CDR3 nucleotides are TGTGCCAGCAGCTTGGGCGGTGACTATGGCTACACCTTC. Translated, it gives CASSLGGDYGYTF.

The CDR3 DNA sequence: TGTGCCAGCAGCTTACGGGGTGGGGATGGCTACACCTTC. Encoded protein: CASSLRGGDGYTF. V is TRBV7-9 and J is TRBJ1-2; D ambiguous. V was cut by 2 bases and J by 6 bases, with 10 bases left in between. The V gene's germline CDR1 is SEHNR and CDR2 FQNEAQ (reference sequence). This CDR3 is built from 13 residues. The full variable domain, completed using reference TRBV7-9 and TRBJ1-2, is DTGVSQNPRHKITKRGQNVTFRCDPISEHNRLYWYRQTLGQGPEFLTYFQNEAQLEKSRLLSDRFSAERPKGSFSTLEIQRTEQGDSAMYLCASSLRGGDGYTFGSGTRLTVV.

The chain joins TRBV7-6 to TRBJ1-1, with D maybe TRBD1 (5 bases). The germline V gene encodes CDR1 SGHVS and CDR2 FNYEAQ. This CDR3 comprises 12 residues. Trimming left V 6 bases short and J 2 bases short, with 7 bases between. CDR3 loop: CASSDSNTEAFF. CDR3 DNA: TGTGCCAGCAGTGACAGTAACACTGAAGCTTTCTTT.

The chain uses TRBV29-1 and TRBJ1-1; weak D call: TRBD1 (6 bases). Germline CDR1 SQVTM, CDR2 ANQGSEA. The CDR3 length is 14 residues. Deletions cut 5 bases from V and 1 base from J, with 14 bases between. The CDR3 reads CSVTGGATNTEAFF. CDR3 coding DNA: TGCAGCGTTACCGGGGGGGCTACGAACACTGAAGCTTTCTTT.

This chain links TRBV13 with TRBJ1-6; 9 positions agree with TRBD1. The CDR3 is 14 residues long. The ends lost 4 bases at V and 9 bases at J; junction bases unmatched: 4. Per germline, CDR1 PRHDT and CDR2 FYEKMQ (reference sequence). CDR3 nucleotides: TGTGCCAGCAGCTCGACAGGGGGAGGTTCACCCCTCCACTTT. Its protein product is CASSSTGGGSPLHF.

Only a few counts were recorded for this clone. V is TRBV19 and J is TRBJ1-5, with a weak D call TRBD1 (5 bases). The CDR3 loop spans 13 amino acids. CDR1 is LNHDA, CDR2 SQIVND, per germline (reference sequence). Trimming took 5 bases from V and 7 from J, leaving 12 bases between them. In DNA form, the CDR3 reads TGTGCCAGTAGTTCTACAAGGACACAGCCCCAGCATTTT. Translation gives CASSSTRTQPQHF.